This T cell receptor beta chain originates from a study of blood T cell repertoires in COVID-19. On the study more broadly: The study drew acute and convalescent COVID-19 samples from the United States, Italy and Spain.

The repertoire was sequenced with immunoSEQ multiplex PCR; TCRdb's copy has only in-frame clones and lacks some. Of some 160,000 clones detected, around 80% appear once; the ten largest clones hold around 19%. Grouping used clinical history reported by participants in a survey and questionnaire. Germline CDR1 reads SGHRS; CDR2 reads YFSETQ. The J segment lost 2 bases and the V segment lost 4 bases, leaving 7 bases of the junction unmatched. This CDR3 has 16 amino acids. Sequencing was done on a sample of PBMCs or T cells enriched from blood (not recorded which). The clonotype comes from a woman in her seventies in a cohort exposed to, infected with or recovered from COVID-19 (not recorded which). This chain connects TRBV5-1 to TRBJ2-7; 12 positions agree with TRBD2. Here the CDR3 DNA reads TGCGCCAGCAGCGGACTAGCGGGGAGTGAGGCCTACGAGCAGTACTTC. It is translated as CASSGLAGSEAYEQYF. The entire variable domain, with the rest obtained from reference TRBV5-1 and TRBJ2-7, is as follows: KAGVTQTPRYLIKTRGQQVTLSCSPISGHRSVSWYQQTPGQGLQFLFEYFSETQRNKGNFPGRFSGRQFSNSRSEMNVSTLELGDSALYLCASSGLAGSEAYEQYFGPGTRLTVT.